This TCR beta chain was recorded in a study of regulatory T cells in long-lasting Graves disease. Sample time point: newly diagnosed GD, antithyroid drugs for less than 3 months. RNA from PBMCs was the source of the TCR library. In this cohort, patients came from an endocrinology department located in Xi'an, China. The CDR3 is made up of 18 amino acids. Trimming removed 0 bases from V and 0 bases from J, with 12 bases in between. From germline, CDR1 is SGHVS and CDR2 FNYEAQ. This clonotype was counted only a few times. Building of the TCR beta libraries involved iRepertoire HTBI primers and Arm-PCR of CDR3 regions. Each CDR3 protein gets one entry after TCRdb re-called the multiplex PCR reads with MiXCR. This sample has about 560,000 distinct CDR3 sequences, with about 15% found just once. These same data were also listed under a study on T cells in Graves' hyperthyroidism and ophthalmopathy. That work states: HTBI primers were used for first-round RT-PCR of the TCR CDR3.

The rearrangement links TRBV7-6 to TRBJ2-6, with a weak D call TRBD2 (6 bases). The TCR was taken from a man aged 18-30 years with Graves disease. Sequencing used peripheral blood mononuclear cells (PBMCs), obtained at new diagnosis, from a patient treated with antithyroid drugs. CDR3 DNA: TGTGCCAGCAGCTTAGCCGGAGGGGATATCTCTGGGGCCAACGTCCTGACTTTC. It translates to CASSLAGGDISGANVLTF.